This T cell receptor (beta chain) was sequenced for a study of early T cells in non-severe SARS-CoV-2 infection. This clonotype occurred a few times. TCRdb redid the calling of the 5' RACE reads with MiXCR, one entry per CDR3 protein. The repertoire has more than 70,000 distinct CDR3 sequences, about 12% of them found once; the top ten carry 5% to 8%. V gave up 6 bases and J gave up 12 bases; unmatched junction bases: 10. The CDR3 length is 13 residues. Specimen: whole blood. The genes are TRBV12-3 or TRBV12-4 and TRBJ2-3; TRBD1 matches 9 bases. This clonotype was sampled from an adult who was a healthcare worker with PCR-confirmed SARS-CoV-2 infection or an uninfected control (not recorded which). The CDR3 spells CASRRNQDRGQYF. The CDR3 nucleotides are TGTGCCAGCAGGCGCAACCAGGACAGGGGTCAGTATTTT.